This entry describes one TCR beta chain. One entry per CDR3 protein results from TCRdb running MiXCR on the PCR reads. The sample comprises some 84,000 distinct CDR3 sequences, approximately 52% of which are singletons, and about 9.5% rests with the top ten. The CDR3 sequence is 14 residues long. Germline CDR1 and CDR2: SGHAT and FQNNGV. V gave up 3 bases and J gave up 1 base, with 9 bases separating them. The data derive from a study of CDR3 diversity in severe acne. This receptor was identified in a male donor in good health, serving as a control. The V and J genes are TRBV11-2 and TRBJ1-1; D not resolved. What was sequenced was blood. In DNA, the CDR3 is TGTGCCAGCAGCTTCCACCGAGGGAACACTGAAGCTTTCTTT. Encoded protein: CASSFHRGNTEAFF.